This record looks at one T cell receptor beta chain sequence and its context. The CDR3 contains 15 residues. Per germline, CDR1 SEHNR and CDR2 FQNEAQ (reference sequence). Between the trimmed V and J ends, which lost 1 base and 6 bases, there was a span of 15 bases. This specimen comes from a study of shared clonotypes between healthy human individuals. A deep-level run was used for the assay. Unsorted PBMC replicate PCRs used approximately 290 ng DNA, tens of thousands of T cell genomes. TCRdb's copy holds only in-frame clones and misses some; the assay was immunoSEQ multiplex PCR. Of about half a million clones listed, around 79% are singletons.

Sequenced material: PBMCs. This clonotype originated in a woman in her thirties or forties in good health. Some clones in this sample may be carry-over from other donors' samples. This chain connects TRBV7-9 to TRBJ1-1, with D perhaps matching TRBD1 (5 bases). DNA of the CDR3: TGTGCCAGCAGCTTAGTCGGGGCAGCATCCCCTGAAGCTTTCTTT. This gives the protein CASSLVGAASPEAFF.